The next 11 T cell receptor beta chains were all read from a single sample in a study of tumor-infiltrating lymphocytes in primary liver carcinoma (dated by TCRdb to about 2017). Total RNA and DNA were co-extracted without cell sorting from approximately 20-30 mg of bulk tissue using the AllPrep DNA/RNA mini kit. For sequencing, an Illumina HiSeq 2500 was employed. A constant-region primer and ProtoScript II reverse transcriptase were used to reverse-transcribe TCRbeta-specific cDNA from roughly 0.5 ug total RNA. The TCRbeta libraries were prepared through three rounds of nested multiplex PCR following a slightly modified ARM-PCR procedure. Each of the first two PCR rounds ran for about 10 cycles and used multiplex TRBV1-TRBV30 forward primers together with a Cbeta reverse primer. The public reads were quality trimmed at Q25 with fastp and then assembled into clones with MiXCR by TCRdb, keeping productive beta chains. All rows with the same CDR3 protein become a single entry with the most common DNA and genes. The sample has fewer than 85,000 distinct CDR3 sequences on record, 69% of them singletons. Of the sample, more than 25% falls within the top ten clones.

Sequenced material: tumor-adjacent normal liver tissue. The receptors come from a man aged 40-49 years with primary liver carcinoma and hepatitis B virus infection.

As concerns this clonotype: Possible read error: a much larger clone is one base away. V gene TRBV5-6 combines with J gene TRBJ2-3, with D perhaps TRBD2 (6 bases). Per the germline V gene, CDR1 is SGHDT and CDR2 is YYEEEE. With 4 bases removed from V and 2 bases from J, the gap between germline ends came to 11 bases. The CDR3 covers 14 residues. The CDR3 here is CASSTSRHTDTQYF. For the CDR3, the DNA is TGTGCCAGCAGCACTAGCAGGCACACAGATACGCAGTATTTT.

Points on this clonotype: The conserved final phenylalanine or tryptophan is absent from the CDR3, which likely points to a read error. This chain uses TRBV7-9 with TRBJ1-2, with 7 bases aligning to TRBD1. Looked up from germline, CDR1 is SEHNR and CDR2 is FQNEAQ (reference sequence). Trimming removed 4 bases from V and 4 bases from J; junction bases left unmatched: 6. This CDR3 spans 14 amino acids. CDR3 coding DNA: TGTGCCAGCAGCTCCGGGACAGACCCCTATGGCTACACCTTA. Protein: CASSSGTDPYGYTL.

Only a few counts were recorded for this clonotype. Its ends do not fully match the called genes, so a read error is possible. This rearrangement joins TRBV4-1 to TRBJ2-5; 8 positions agree with TRBD1. CDR1 and CDR2 from the germline V gene are MGHRA and YSYEKL. This CDR3 contains 14 residues. CDR3 region: CTSSPSGGGETQHF. In DNA form, the CDR3 reads TGCACCAGCAGCCCTTCAGGGGGCGGTGAGACCCAGCACTTC.

About this clonotype itself: Here the CDR3 omits its conserved ending phenylalanine or tryptophan, so a read error is the likely source. The rearrangement uses TRBV7-3 and TRBJ2-3; TRBD2 is a possible D gene (6 bases). Germline CDR1 SGHTA, CDR2 FQGTGA. The CDR3 loop spans 15 amino acids. V was trimmed by 5 bases and J by 2 bases, leaving 14 bases between them. The CDR3 region is CASSRRGGSTDTQYI. The CDR3 nucleotides read TGTGCCAGCAGCCGTAGGGGAGGTTCCACAGATACGCAGTATATT.

On this clonotype: The junction differs from germline at one of its ends, possibly a read error. V usage is TRBV14 and J usage is TRBJ2-3; 9 nucleotides match TRBD1. The CDR3 loop spans 17 amino acids. The germline CDR1 and CDR2 sequences are SGHDN and FVKESK. In nucleotides, the CDR3 is TGTGCCAGCATCCAAGATGTGGGACAGGGTTTCCGAGATACGCGGTATTTT. Its translation is CASIQDVGQGFRDTRYF.

The rearrangement joins TRBV6-2 or TRBV6-3 to TRBJ2-3; D is possibly TRBD1 (5 bases). The CDR3 spans 16 residues. The germline V gene has CDR1 MNHEY and CDR2 SVGEGT. The ends were cut back, 7 bases at V and 5 bases at J, with 22 bases in the middle. The CDR3 sequence: CASNTTGTTIIDTQYF. The CDR3, as DNA: TGTGCCAGCAACACTACAGGAACGACGATCATAGATACGCAGTATTTT.

As regards this clonotype: The final CDR3 position lacks the conserved phenylalanine or tryptophan, pointing to a likely read error. The J gene is TRBJ2-7, the V gene TRBV4-3; the match to TRBD1 covers 8 bases. This CDR3 spans 18 amino acids. Germline V CDR1 and CDR2: LGHNA, YSLEER. CDR3: CASSQGHPLGQVSYEQYS. As DNA, the CDR3 is TGCGCCAGTAGCCAAGGTCATCCGCTGGGACAGGTTTCCTACGAGCAGTACTCC.

A word on this clonotype: Its ends do not fully match the called genes, so a read error is possible. In DNA, the CDR3 is TGTACCAGCGGTCCAAAGTCGACTAGCGGGAGCCCCAACGAGCAGTACTTC. It translates to CTSGPKSTSGSPNEQYF. The chain combines TRBV12-3 or TRBV12-4 with TRBJ2-7; 12 bases map to TRBD2. This CDR3 has 17 amino acids.

About this clonotype itself: Germline and junction disagree at one end, which may indicate a read error. V gene TRBV4-1 combines with J gene TRBJ1-1; 7 bases align to TRBD1. This CDR3 region has 16 residues. Germline loops: CDR1 MGHRA, CDR2 YSYEKL. In DNA form, the CDR3 reads TGCACCAGCAATCGGGAGACAGGGTTAATGAACACAGAAGCTTTCTTT. This gives the protein CTSNRETGLMNTEAFF.

In this sample, this clonotype turned up many times. This sequence joins TRBV30 and TRBJ1-1; D not certain. There are 13 residues in the CDR3. From germline, CDR1 is GTSNPN and CDR2 SVGIG (reference sequence). Trimming removed 3 bases from V and 0 bases from J, with 8 bases in between. The CDR3 sequence: CAWRFVMNTEAFF. The CDR3 DNA reads as TGTGCCTGGAGGTTTGTAATGAACACTGAAGCTTTCTTT.

As concerns this clonotype: An end of the junction does not agree with germline; a read error may underlie this. The rearrangement joins TRBV11-2 to TRBJ2-3, with 11 positions matching TRBD2. CDR3 length: 15 amino acids. Germline V gene data show CDR1 as SGHAT and CDR2 as FQNNGV. CDR3 in DNA: TGTACCAGTAGCACCGGGACTAGCGGCACAGATACGCACTATTTT. Amino acids: CTSSTGTSGTDTHYF.